This entry features one T cell receptor (beta chain) sequence. The germline CDR1 and CDR2 sequences are SGHTA and FQGTGA. V lost 2 bases to trimming and J lost 2 bases, with 5 bases between them. This CDR3 region has 13 residues. Authors' methods: The authors estimated nucleated cell counts from reference gene primer amplification. Sequencing used immunoSEQ multiplex PCR; TCRdb keeps in-frame clones, though not all of them. The D gene and trimming were derived from the DNA, and the V and J assignments and clone size from that table. The sample contains 300,000 or so clones, around 81% of which appear only once. The record originates from a study of blood T cell repertoires in COVID-19.

Sequencing was performed on peripheral blood. The V call is TRBV7-3, the J call TRBJ2-3; no reliable D call. The receptor was derived from a woman aged 45 to 65 with active or convalescent COVID-19. CDR3 nucleotide sequence: TGTGCCAGCAGCTTACTACCCACAGATACGCAGTATTTT. This codes for CASSLLPTDTQYF.